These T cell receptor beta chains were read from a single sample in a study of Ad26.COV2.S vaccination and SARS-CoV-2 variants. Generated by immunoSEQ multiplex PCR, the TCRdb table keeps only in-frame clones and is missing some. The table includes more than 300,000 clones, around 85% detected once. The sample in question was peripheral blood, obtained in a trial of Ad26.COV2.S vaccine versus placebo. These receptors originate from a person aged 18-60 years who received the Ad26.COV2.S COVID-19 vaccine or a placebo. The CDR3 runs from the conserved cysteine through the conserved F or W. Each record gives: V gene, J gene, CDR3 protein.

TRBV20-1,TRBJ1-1,CSARREAEAFF
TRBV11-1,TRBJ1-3,CASSPNGRDLGNTIYF
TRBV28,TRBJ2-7,CASSSRTGIQAYEQYF
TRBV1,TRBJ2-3,CTSSQGRGALRTDTQYF
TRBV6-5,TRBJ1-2,CASSYSLRANYGYTF
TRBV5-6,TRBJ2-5,CASSLGPAVFQETQYF
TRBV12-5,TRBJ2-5,CASGLVGGEIQYF
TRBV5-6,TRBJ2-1,CASSYLDRDYNEQFF
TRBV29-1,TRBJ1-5,CSVGANNQPQHF
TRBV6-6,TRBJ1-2,CASRGRYGYTF
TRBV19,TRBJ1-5,CASSILNSNQPQHF
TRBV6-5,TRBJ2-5,CASSYSGSGGETQYF
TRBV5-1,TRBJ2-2,CASSLSIGNTGELFF
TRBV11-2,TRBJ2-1,CASSYLAGRYIGEQFF
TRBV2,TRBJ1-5,CASSVQGIDQPQHF
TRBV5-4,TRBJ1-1,CASSLVGRGNTEAFF
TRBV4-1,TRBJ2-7,CASSAMGGGVYEQYF
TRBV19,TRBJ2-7,CASSDEGRRSSYEQYF
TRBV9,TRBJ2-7,CASSVVSGGVGEQYF
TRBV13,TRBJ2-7,CASSLEGHKSSYEQYF
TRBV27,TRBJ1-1,CASSLGFGNTEAFF
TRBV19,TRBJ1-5,CASSIIGLNQPQHF
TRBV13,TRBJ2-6,CASSWRVGAGANVLTF
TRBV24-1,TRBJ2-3,CATSDGRTGRTDTQYF
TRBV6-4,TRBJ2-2,CASSESWFRTGRFGAGELFF
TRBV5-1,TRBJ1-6,CASSGRTGRGSPLHF
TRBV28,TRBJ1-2,CASSGALVYGYTF
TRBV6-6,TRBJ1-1,CASSYRGVTEAFF
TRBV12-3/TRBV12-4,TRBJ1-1,CASSLHNAGGAFF
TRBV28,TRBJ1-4,CASSTGGPGAGEKLFF
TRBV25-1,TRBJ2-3,CASSEPDRENTDTQYF
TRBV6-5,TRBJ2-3,CASSRGGGETDTQYF
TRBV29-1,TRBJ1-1,CSGTLSFDTEAFF
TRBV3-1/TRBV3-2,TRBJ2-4,CASSQRLAGGLAKNIQYF
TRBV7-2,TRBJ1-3,CASSWDLAGNTIYF
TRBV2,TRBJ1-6,CASRNSFNSPLHF
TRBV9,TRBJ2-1,CASSVDPGGPNEQFF
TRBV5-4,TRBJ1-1,CASRERLEGGNTEAFF
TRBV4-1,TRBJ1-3,CASSPRVLTGNTIYF
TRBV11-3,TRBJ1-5,CASSPSQGSVNQPQHF
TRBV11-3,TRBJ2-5,CASSLDRGTQYF
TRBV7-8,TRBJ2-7,CASSRGQLGGSYEQYF
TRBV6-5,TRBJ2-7,CASSWGQASYEQYF
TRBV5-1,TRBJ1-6,CASSPGQGGSPLHF
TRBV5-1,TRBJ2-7,CASSLGQGADEQYF
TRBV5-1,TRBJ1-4,CASRRDGATNEKLFF
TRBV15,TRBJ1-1,CATSRTGTEAFF
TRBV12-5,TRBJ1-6,CASGLLLGWEDSPLHF
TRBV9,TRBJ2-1,CASSAKRNYNEQFF
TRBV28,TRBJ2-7,CASSRRIGQYF
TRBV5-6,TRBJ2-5,CASSSGGFGGVETQYF
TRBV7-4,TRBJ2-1,CASSYSGGAVDEQFF
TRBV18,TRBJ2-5,CASSPRGGETQYF